This T cell receptor beta chain was recovered during a study of blood T cell repertoires in COVID-19. Deletions cut 1 base from V and 8 bases from J, with 7 bases between. Per germline, CDR1 SGHAT and CDR2 FQNNGV. The CDR3 is made up of 12 amino acids. Authors' methods: From reference gene primer amplification, estimates of nucleated cell counts were derived. Method: immunoSEQ multiplex PCR; TCRdb's copy keeps in-frame clones and lacks some. V, J and clone size are those of that table, while D and trimming were read from the DNA. The table shows a few hundred thousand clones, with approximately 86% occurring only once.

The chain combines TRBV11-2 with TRBJ2-3, with no clear D. This TCR was recovered from an older woman with COVID-19, enrolled during active disease. The source material was peripheral blood. CDR3 amino acids: CASSLVEATQYF. The CDR3 DNA sequence: TGTGCCAGCAGCTTAGTAGAGGCTACGCAGTATTTT.